This TCR beta chain was identified in a study of T cell responses to AZD1222 COVID-19 vaccine. Study outcomes and limitations: Vaccine-associated CD4 TCRs ranged over spike, dominating at 160-218 and 743-854. The donors showed a predominance of white British ancestry and of females, with possible underestimation of clonal diversity. A rise in Spike-specific TCR breadth and depth followed two AZD1222 doses. Repertoires were obtained solely post-peak T cell response.

V dropped 4 bases and J dropped 3 bases, with 12 bases sitting between them. Germline loops: CDR1 SNHLY, CDR2 FYNNEI. This CDR3 has 14 residues. Some clones are missing from TCRdb's copy, which holds only in-frame ones; the method was immunoSEQ multiplex PCR. Here the sample spans nearly 95,000 clones, over 75% being singletons. A word on this clone: The antigen is unknown.

The chain employs TRBV2 and TRBJ1-1; D call uncertain. The clonotype comes from an adult who received the AZD1222 COVID-19 vaccine. Here the sequenced sample was peripheral blood, taken 28 days after the second AZD1222 dose. In nucleotides, the CDR3 is TGTGCCAGCAGTGCGATGGGAGCGGACACTGAAGCTTTCTTT. Its translation is CASSAMGADTEAFF.